Below are 21 T cell receptor beta chains sequenced from a single sample in a study of blood T cells in healthy people across ages. With a J-beta primer mix and a sample-barcoded 5' primer, a second PCR ran 7 to 11 cycles. One entry per CDR3 protein results from TCRdb running MiXCR on the 5' RACE reads. This table has fewer than 1,000,000 distinct CDR3 sequences, under 45% appearing once. What was sequenced was blood. Receptor source: a man aged 60-69 years in good health.

V gene TRBV7-2 combines with J gene TRBJ2-5; TRBD2 might be the D (6 bases). The germline CDR1 and CDR2 sequences are SGHTA and FQGNSA. This CDR3 has 14 residues. V dropped 3 bases and J dropped 5 bases, with 13 bases sitting between them. CDR3 DNA: TGTGCCAGCAGCTTCGCGGGGCCCCGGGAGACCCAGTACTTC. Its protein is CASSFAGPRETQYF.

Concerning this clonotype itself: One end of the junction is discordant with germline, which a read error may explain. The chain is built from TRBV27 and TRBJ2-2; D not resolved. Germline V gives CDR1 MNHEY, CDR2 SMNVEV (reference sequence). This CDR3 is built from 15 residues. In DNA form, the CDR3 reads TGTGCCGGCAGTTTATCGAAGACCTACACCGGGGAGCTGTTTTTT. This gives the protein CAGSLSKTYTGELFF.

This chain uses TRBV20-1 with TRBJ2-1, with D possibly being TRBD1 (6 bases). In germline, CDR1 is DFQATT, CDR2 SNEGSKA (reference sequence). This CDR3 has 17 amino acids. Trimming removed 1 base from V and 0 bases from J, with 16 bases in between. The CDR3: CSARATTGKSSYNEQFF. Here the CDR3 DNA reads TGCAGTGCTAGAGCTACTACAGGGAAAAGCTCCTACAATGAGCAGTTCTTC.

This sequence joins TRBV12-3 or TRBV12-4 and TRBJ2-6; 8 bases map to TRBD1. CDR3 length: 16 amino acids. V shed 7 bases, J shed 2 bases, and the junction held 7 bases outside the gene matches. The chain's CDR3 is CASNRQGAAGANVLTF. The DNA for the CDR3 is TGTGCCAGCAATCGGCAGGGGGCGGCTGGGGCCAACGTCCTGACTTTC.

Points on this clonotype: A much more abundant neighbour one base away suggests this may be a read error. The V call is TRBV7-2, the J call TRBJ2-7; D not resolved. Germline CDR1 SGHTA, CDR2 FQGNSA. The CDR3 runs to 12 residues. The CDR3 sequence: CASSSIGYVQYF. The CDR3 nucleotides read TGTGCCAGCAGCTCCATAGGCTACGTGCAGTACTTC. The whole variable domain, filled in from reference TRBV7-2 and TRBJ2-7, reads GAGVSQSPSNKVTEKGKDVELRCDPISGHTALYWYRQSLGQGLEFLIYFQGNSAPDKSGLPSDRFSAERTGGSVSTLTIQRTQQEDSAVYLCASSSIGYVQYFGPGTRLTVT.

The V call is TRBV4-1, the J call TRBJ2-1, with 12 bases identical to TRBD2. J was trimmed by 3 bases and V by 0 bases; bases with no gene match: 3. The CDR3 is made up of 17 amino acids. Germline V CDR1 and CDR2: MGHRA, YSYEKL. CDR3 residues: CASSQEVLAGGYNEQFF. The CDR3 coding sequence is TGCGCCAGCAGCCAAGAGGTACTAGCGGGGGGCTACAATGAGCAGTTCTTC.

This clonotype was seen a handful of times. CDR3 sequence (DNA): TGTGCCAGCAGAAGGCCGGGGACAGGGGGCACCTCGTACGAGCAGTACTTC. Translating gives CASRRPGTGGTSYEQYF. The chain has TRBV11-2 and TRBJ2-7; 12 bases agree with TRBD1. The CDR3 runs 17 residues. CDR1 is SGHAT and CDR2 is FQNNGV in the germline V gene. V trimming: 6 bases; J trimming: 4 bases; junction bases outside the gene matches: 13.

The chain links TRBV6-5 to TRBJ2-7; the match to TRBD1 covers 10 bases. The V gene end was trimmed by 4 bases and the J gene end by 3 bases; junction bases not matched to a gene: 6. Germline CDR1 and CDR2: MNHEY and SVGAGI. The CDR3 runs 15 residues. CDR3 coding DNA: TGTGCCAGCAGTTGGGCAGACAGGGGGCACTACGAGCAGTACTTC. Its protein product is CASSWADRGHYEQYF.

The chain uses TRBV6-2 or TRBV6-3 and TRBJ2-6; no clear D. This CDR3 comprises 17 residues. Trimming took off 6 bases at V and 0 bases at J, with 15 bases between the two ends. CDR1 is MNHEY, CDR2 SVGEGT, per germline. Here the CDR3 reads CASRYTNIPSGANVLTF. In nucleotides, the CDR3 is TGTGCCAGCAGATACACCAACATCCCCTCTGGGGCCAACGTCCTGACTTTC.

The V call is TRBV28, the J call TRBJ2-5; 7 positions agree with TRBD2. Per germline, CDR1 MDHEN and CDR2 SYDVKM. The CDR3 totals 16 residues. The trim removed 3 bases at V and 5 bases at J, leaving 12 bases unmatched. The CDR3: CASSFYGGGRKETQYF. The CDR3 region has the DNA TGTGCCAGCAGTTTTTACGGCGGGGGAAGAAAGGAGACCCAGTACTTC.

The chain recombines TRBV12-3 or TRBV12-4 with TRBJ1-1; 9 bases map to TRBD1. The V and J ends lost 7 bases and 11 bases, in that order; junction bases with no gene match: 5. This CDR3 has 11 residues. Written as DNA, the CDR3 is TGTGCCAGCACCAGGACAGGGGTTGCTTTCTTT. Translated, it gives CASTRTGVAFF.

This clonotype occurred many times. The chain joins TRBV4-3 to TRBJ2-7, with D unresolved. The V end lost 1 base, the J end lost 3 bases, and 10 bases lay between the germline ends. Looked up from germline, CDR1 is LGHNA and CDR2 is YSLEER. The CDR3 sequence is 14 residues long. The CDR3 bases are TGCGCCAGCAGCCAAGTTACTAACTTCTACGAGCAGTACTTC. Translated, it gives CASSQVTNFYEQYF.

There are a few counts of this clonotype. The genes are TRBV29-1 and TRBJ2-1, with D perhaps TRBD2 (6 bases). Per the germline V gene, CDR1 is SQVTM and CDR2 is ANQGSEA. There are 11 residues in the CDR3. V was clipped by 6 bases and J by 3 bases, with 6 bases between them. In DNA form, the CDR3 reads TGCAGCGTGCGGGACTACAATGAGCAGTTCTTC. The encoded protein is CSVRDYNEQFF.

The chain has TRBV7-9 and TRBJ1-1, with 7 nucleotides matching TRBD1. Germline trimming cut 5 bases from V and 11 bases from J; bases unmatched to any gene: 17. CDR1 SEHNR and CDR2 FQNEAQ come from the germline V gene (reference sequence). The CDR3 runs 15 residues. This CDR3 reads CASSPPRTGGEEAFF. The DNA of the CDR3 is TGTGCCAGCAGCCCCCCGAGGACAGGAGGGGAAGAGGCTTTCTTT.

This clonotype was counted a few times. The chain has TRBV7-2 and TRBJ2-1; the D gene could be TRBD1 or TRBD2 (5 bases each). CDR1 is SGHTA and CDR2 is FQGNSA in the germline V gene. This CDR3 spans 12 amino acids. V dropped 7 bases and J dropped 12 bases, with 16 bases sitting between them. The CDR3 nucleotides are TGTGCCAGCACCGGGGCGCGAGGGTGGCAGTTCTTC. Its translation is CASTGARGWQFF.

This clonotype came up once. V gene TRBV7-2 combines with J gene TRBJ2-1, with D uncertain. Germline V gene lookup returns CDR1 SGHTA and CDR2 FQGNSA. The V end was cut by 1 base, the J end by 6 bases, with 16 bases between. The CDR3 has 16 residues. Written as DNA, the CDR3 is TGTGCCAGCAGCTTAGTATTTCCACAGAACACCAATGAGCAGTTCTTC. Translating it yields CASSLVFPQNTNEQFF.

This clonotype was picked up a small number of times. This chain uses TRBV5-6 with TRBJ2-7, with 9 nucleotides matching TRBD1. The CDR3 length is 15 residues. Trimming at V came to 5 bases and at J to 0 bases, leaving 6 bases not matched to a gene. Germline V lookup: CDR1 SGHDT, CDR2 YYEEEE. The CDR3 DNA reads TGTGCCAGCAGTCGCCGGGACAGGGTCTCCTACGAGCAGTACTTC. Protein: CASSRRDRVSYEQYF.

The chain is built from TRBV13 and TRBJ2-7, with TRBD2 identical over 9 bases. The last part of the DNA fits TRBJ2-5 better; the J call may be wrong. Germline CDR1 is PRHDT and CDR2 is FYEKMQ (reference sequence). There are 17 residues in the CDR3. CDR3 bases: TGTGCCAGCAGCTTGGGTAGCGGGGGATCGTTCGGGGAGACCCAGTACTTC. Translating it yields CASSLGSGGSFGETQYF.

The chain links TRBV11-2 to TRBJ2-3, with 8 bases matching TRBD2. The CDR3 has 14 residues. V shed 3 bases and J 5 bases; nucleotides not matched to a gene: 4. CDR1 and CDR2 from the germline V gene are SGHAT and FQNNGV. The CDR3 loop reads CASSLGLDGDTQYF. DNA of the CDR3: TGTGCCAGCAGCTTGGGACTAGACGGAGATACGCAGTATTTT.

This rearrangement joins TRBV12-3 or TRBV12-4 to TRBJ2-5, with 9 bases lining up with TRBD2. The CDR3 is made up of 16 amino acids. V shed 3 bases and J 5 bases; nucleotides not matched to a gene: 10. CDR3 amino acids: CASSLIVGGGAETQYF. CDR3 DNA: TGTGCCAGCAGTTTGATTGTCGGCGGGGGGGCTGAGACCCAGTACTTC.

The rearrangement joins TRBV20-1 to TRBJ2-5, with D hard to call. Germline assignment: CDR1 DFQATT and CDR2 SNEGSKA (reference sequence). V was shortened by 0 bases and J by 4 bases, with 6 bases between the two germline ends. This CDR3 is 12 amino acids long. CDR3 residues: CSARENTETQYF. The DNA of the CDR3 is TGCAGTGCTAGAGAGAACACAGAGACCCAGTACTTC.